This T cell receptor beta chain was identified during a study of siplizumab effects on memory and regulatory T cells. General study findings and limits: Under siplizumab, alloreactive sequences traced to unstimulated CD4+ memory cells were significantly reduced.

Each sample yielded roughly 9.3 x 10^4 assayed TCR templates. Using immunoSEQ multiplex PCR, the repertoire was profiled, and TCRdb retains in-frame clones only, with some absent. Of about 100,000 clones in the sample, more than 85% are singletons; the top ten hold over 0.12%. This CDR3 contains 15 residues. The V gene lost 5 bases and the J gene lost 0 bases, with 13 bases spanning the gap. In germline, CDR1 is LNHDA, CDR2 SQIVND (reference sequence). Concerning this clone itself: Antigen: not known.

The J gene is TRBJ1-1, the V gene TRBV19, with D hard to call. The specimen was CD4+ T cells sorted from blood. This TCR was sampled from a human donor in good health. CDR3 nucleotide sequence: TGTGCCAGTAGTCTCCGCTCATTTATGAACACTGAAGCTTTCTTT. This gives the protein CASSLRSFMNTEAFF.